This TCR beta chain was obtained from a study of T cell responses to AZD1222 COVID-19 vaccine. The table came from immunoSEQ multiplex PCR; TCRdb's copy has only in-frame clones and leaves some out. The profile shows some 58,000 clones, 88% of them singletons. The CDR3 is made up of 15 amino acids. The germline V gene has CDR1 KGHSH and CDR2 LQKENI. V was pared by 3 bases and J by 1 base, with 5 bases of the junction left unmatched. This clone was seen only a few times. This clonotype was sampled from an adult in good health. The source was peripheral blood, collected on day 0 of AZD1222 vaccination. The chain recombines TRBV18 with TRBJ1-1; 7 nucleotides agree with TRBD1. The CDR3 spells CASSPRTGANTEAFF. CDR3 nucleotides: TGTGCCAGCTCACCTCGGACAGGCGCGAACACTGAAGCTTTCTTT.